Below are 31 T cell receptor beta chains sequenced from a single sample in a study of cytomegalovirus exposure and HLA in healthy donors. Vbeta (60) and Jbeta (13) primers were used in the PCR. Repertoires were generated with immunoSEQ multiplex PCR, while TCRdb's copy carries only in-frame clones and drops some. Of 110,000 to 150,000 clones in the sample, about 75% are singletons; the top ten hold 3.3%. Sequenced material: PBMCs. All receptors derive from a man aged 40-55 years in good health and CMV-seronegative.

The chain links TRBV30 to TRBJ1-1, with TRBD1 as a possible D gene (6 bases). Germline assignment: CDR1 GTSNPN and CDR2 SVGIG (reference sequence). The CDR3 consists of 14 residues. Trimming pared 2 bases from V and 2 bases from J, leaving 12 bases between. DNA for the CDR3: TGTGCCTGGAGTTGGCAGGGGATCAACACTGAAGCTTTCTTT. Translated: CAWSWQGINTEAFF.

In regard to this clone: At the DNA level, this CDR3 is encoded by other sequences in the same sample as well. The chain uses TRBV6-6 and TRBJ2-5; tentatively, D is TRBD1 (6 bases). V was pared by 6 bases and J by 5 bases, with 19 bases between. The V gene's germline CDR1 is MNHNY and CDR2 SVGAGI (reference sequence). The CDR3 runs to 15 residues. CDR3 residues: CASRYGQKWGETQYF. DNA of the CDR3: TGTGCCAGCAGATATGGACAGAAATGGGGCGAGACCCAGTACTTC.

V and J are TRBV18 and TRBJ2-3; weak D call: TRBD2 (6 bases). Germline CDR1 and CDR2: KGHSH and LQKENI. CDR3 length: 16 residues. V lost 10 bases and J 1 base, leaving 21 bases between the germline ends. This CDR3 reads CATTSGGEYGTDTQYF. The CDR3 region has the DNA TGTGCCACCACCTCAGGAGGGGAATATGGCACAGATACGCAGTATTTT. Looking up the rest from reference TRBV18 and TRBJ2-3 gives the full variable domain: NAGVMQNPRHLVRRRGQEARLRCSPMKGHSHVYWYRQLPEEGLKFMVYLQKENIIDESGMPKERFSAEFPKEGPSILRIQQVVRGDSAAYFCATTSGGEYGTDTQYFGPGTRLTVL.

This chain links TRBV7-2 with TRBJ1-5; perhaps TRBD1 as D (5 bases). CDR1 SGHTA and CDR2 FQGNSA come from the germline V gene. The V end lost 7 bases, the J end lost 6 bases, and 13 bases lay between the germline ends. This CDR3 region has 13 residues. The CDR3 bases are TGTGCCAGCAATTCGGGGGTCGGTCAGCCCCAGCATTTT. Protein sequence: CASNSGVGQPQHF.

This clone was detected a few times. V gene TRBV18 combines with J gene TRBJ2-1; D perhaps matches TRBD2 (6 bases). The V end was cut by 3 bases, the J end by 6 bases, with 15 bases between. Germline V gene lookup returns CDR1 KGHSH and CDR2 LQKENI. The CDR3 spans 15 residues. CDR3 nucleotides: TGTGCCAGCTCACCCCGCGGGGCAGATGTCAATGAGCAGTTCTTC. Its protein is CASSPRGADVNEQFF.

J is TRBJ2-2 and V is TRBV13; TRBD2 agrees at 8 bases. With V trimmed by 1 base and J by 0 bases, 7 bases remained unmatched. The CDR3 is made up of 18 amino acids. Germline loops: CDR1 PRHDT, CDR2 FYEKMQ (reference sequence). The chain's CDR3 is CASSLAILAGANTGELFF. The DNA for the CDR3 is TGTGCCAGCAGCTTAGCGATTCTAGCGGGTGCGAACACCGGGGAGCTGTTTTTT.

The V call is TRBV7-3, the J call TRBJ1-2; the D gene is possibly TRBD1 (6 bases). V was pared by 3 bases and J by 8 bases, with 19 bases between. Germline CDR1 reads SGHTA; CDR2 reads FQGTGA. The CDR3 is 15 amino acids. The CDR3 DNA reads as TGTGCCAGCAGCTTCCAGGCGGGGGCAGTGGGCGGCTACACCTTC. This codes for CASSFQAGAVGGYTF.

The rearrangement links TRBV5-6 to TRBJ2-1; 9 bases align to TRBD2. J lost 3 bases, V lost 4 bases, and 11 bases had no gene match. Germline values: CDR1 SGHDT, CDR2 YYEEEE. The CDR3 length is 17 residues. DNA for the CDR3: TGTGCCAGCAGCGCCGGGGTAGCGGGGGCCATCTACAATGAGCAGTTCTTC. Translating gives CASSAGVAGAIYNEQFF.

V and J are TRBV9 and TRBJ2-3; a weak D match, TRBD2 (6 bases). Trimming shortened V by 0 bases and J by 4 bases, and 12 bases separated the two germline ends. The CDR3 contains 15 residues. The V gene's germline CDR1 is SGDLS and CDR2 YYNGEE. Here the CDR3 reads CASSVVGGWADTQYF. In nucleotides, the CDR3 is TGTGCCAGCAGCGTAGTCGGGGGTTGGGCAGATACGCAGTATTTT.

In regard to this clone: At one of its ends the junction is not consistent with the germline gene, which may arise from a read error. The chain is built from TRBV5-5 and TRBJ2-1; a weak D match, TRBD2 (6 bases). CDR3 length equals 12 residues. Germline loops: CDR1 SGHKS, CDR2 YYEKEE (reference sequence). CDR3 DNA: TGTGCCAGCAGCATAAATAGGGGACTCTCGATCTTC. Translated: CASSINRGLSIF.

The rearrangement joins TRBV5-5 to TRBJ1-5; TRBD1 matches 8 bases. Trimming cost V 3 bases and J 2 bases; bases outside gene matches: 4. CDR3 length equals 15 residues. CDR1 SGHKS and CDR2 YYEKEE come from the germline V gene (reference sequence). The CDR3 DNA follows: TGTGCCAGCAGCTCGCAGGACAGGGGCAATCAGCCCCAGCATTTT. Amino acid sequence: CASSSQDRGNQPQHF.

V and J are TRBV7-3 and TRBJ2-3, with TRBD1 as a possible D gene (6 bases). The CDR3 loop spans 14 amino acids. Trimming cost V 2 bases and J 5 bases, with 11 bases left between them. From germline, CDR1 is SGHTA and CDR2 FQGTGA. CDR3 in amino acids: CASSLQGYGDTQYF. The DNA for the CDR3 is TGTGCCAGCAGCTTACAGGGGTATGGAGATACGCAGTATTTT.

The chain links TRBV2 to TRBJ2-2, with 13 positions matching TRBD2. CDR1 is SNHLY and CDR2 is FYNNEI in the germline V gene. The CDR3 extends over 18 amino acids. V gave up 2 bases and J gave up 2 bases; unmatched junction bases: 5. The DNA for the CDR3 is TGTGCCAGCAGTGAAAAGGGACTAGCGGGAATCAACACCGGGGAGCTGTTTTTT. This translates into CASSEKGLAGINTGELFF. Combining the CDR3 with reference TRBV2 and TRBJ2-2 gives the whole variable domain EPEVTQTPSHQVTQMGQEVILRCVPISNHLYFYWYRQILGQKVEFLVSFYNNEISEKSEIFDDQFSVERPDGSNFTLKIRSTKLEDSAMYFCASSEKGLAGINTGELFFGEGSRLTVL.

This chain joins TRBV9 and TRBJ1-2, with 7 bases matching TRBD1. Trimming cost V 0 bases and J 7 bases; bases outside gene matches: 6. In germline, CDR1 is SGDLS, CDR2 YYNGEE. This CDR3 has 14 residues. CDR3 sequence: CASSVDHRGFGYTF. As DNA, the CDR3 is TGTGCCAGCAGCGTAGATCACAGGGGATTTGGCTACACCTTC.

The chain links TRBV13 to TRBJ1-2; 8 nucleotides match TRBD1. This CDR3 is built from 15 residues. Germline trimming cut 4 bases from V and 1 base from J; bases unmatched to any gene: 5. Germline CDR1 reads PRHDT; CDR2 reads FYEKMQ (reference sequence). For the CDR3, the DNA is TGTGCCAGCAGCTCCCGGGACAGGTTTAACTATGGCTACACCTTC. Translating gives CASSSRDRFNYGYTF.

J is TRBJ1-4 and V is TRBV7-2, with TRBD1 identical over 7 bases. Trimming cost V 5 bases and J 5 bases; bases outside gene matches: 5. Germline assignment: CDR1 SGHTA and CDR2 FQGNSA. The CDR3 sequence is 14 residues long. The CDR3 DNA reads TGTGCCAGCAGCCCCCCGGGACAGAATGAAAAACTGTTTTTT. Encoded protein: CASSPPGQNEKLFF. Using reference TRBV7-2 and TRBJ1-4 for the parts outside the CDR3, the full variable domain is GAGVSQSPSNKVTEKGKDVELRCDPISGHTALYWYRQSLGQGLEFLIYFQGNSAPDKSGLPSDRFSAERTGGSVSTLTIQRTQQEDSAVYLCASSPPGQNEKLFFGSGTQLSVL.

Of note for this clone: The germline gene is not matched at one end of the junction; a read error may be the cause. V is TRBV5-8 and J is TRBJ1-1; no definite D call. Germline V gene lookup returns CDR1 SGHTS and CDR2 YDEGEE. The CDR3 consists of 13 residues. The CDR3 region has the DNA TGTGCCAGCAGCCCTGCGGACTCCCCCTGGGTGACGTTT. Protein sequence: CASSPADSPWVTF.

As to this clone: An end of the junction does not agree with germline; a read error may underlie this. The chain links TRBV18 to TRBJ1-2; TRBD1 matches 9 bases. The CDR3 spans 16 residues. Germline lookup yields CDR1 KGHSH and CDR2 LQKENI. The CDR3 protein is CASAPPYGQGTIPPTF. The DNA of the CDR3 is TGTGCCAGCGCACCGCCCTACGGACAGGGGACAATCCCGCCGACCTTC. Based on the CDR3 plus reference TRBV18 and TRBJ1-2, the full variable domain is NAGVMQNPRHLVRRRGQEARLRCSPMKGHSHVYWYRQLPEEGLKFMVYLQKENIIDESGMPKERFSAEFPKEGPSILRIQQVVRGDSAAYFCASAPPYGQGTIPPTFGSGTRLTVV.

This clone was counted a few times. V gene TRBV7-9 combines with J gene TRBJ2-3, with 11 bases fitting TRBD2. The junction had 1 base not matched to a gene; V was cut back by 4 bases and J by 1 base. CDR1 is SEHNR and CDR2 is FQNEAQ in the germline V gene (reference sequence). The length of the CDR3 is 15 residues. The CDR3 DNA reads as TGTGCCAGCAGCTCGGGACTAGCGGGCACAGATACGCAGTATTTT. Its translation: CASSSGLAGTDTQYF.

This clone is a singleton in its sample. The chain is built from TRBV4-1 and TRBJ2-1, with 8 bases fitting TRBD2. J gave up 0 bases and V 5 bases, and 9 bases lay outside the gene matches. The V gene's germline CDR1 is MGHRA and CDR2 YSYEKL. This CDR3 contains 17 residues. CDR3 protein: CASSSQVRGASYNEQFF. DNA for the CDR3: TGCGCCAGCAGCTCTCAGGTGCGGGGGGCCTCCTACAATGAGCAGTTCTTC.

The rearrangement links TRBV7-7 to TRBJ2-3; 8 nucleotides align to TRBD2. Losses at the gene ends were 1 base for V and 2 bases for J; bases not matched to a gene: 2. The germline gives CDR1 SSHAT, CDR2 FNYEAQ (reference sequence). The CDR3 has 15 amino acids. The CDR3 region is CASSLGGLATDTQYF. In DNA, the CDR3 is TGTGCCAGCAGCTTAGGAGGACTAGCCACAGATACGCAGTATTTT.

The table lists this clone with a count of one. This rearrangement joins TRBV28 to TRBJ1-1; perhaps TRBD1 as D (5 bases). In germline, CDR1 is MDHEN, CDR2 SYDVKM. The V and J ends lost 2 bases and 1 base respectively, with 14 bases between them. The CDR3 loop spans 16 amino acids. The CDR3 nucleotides are TGTGCCAGCAGTTTAGGGCAGGGAAGGGGGAACACTGAAGCTTTCTTT. This translates into CASSLGQGRGNTEAFF.

This clone was seen a handful of times. The J gene is TRBJ1-2, the V gene TRBV7-9; no clear D gene. Germline assignment: CDR1 SEHNR and CDR2 FQNEAQ (reference sequence). This CDR3 is built from 14 residues. V gave up 1 base and J gave up 4 bases, with 10 bases separating them. The CDR3 nucleotides read TGTGCCAGCAGCTTAGTTCGGGAGGCCTATGGCTACACCTTC. Amino acids: CASSLVREAYGYTF.

V and J are TRBV28 and TRBJ1-1; D is ambiguous. Trimming took 7 bases from V and 1 from J, leaving 7 bases between them. Per the germline V gene, CDR1 is MDHEN and CDR2 is SYDVKM. The CDR3 length is 12 residues. The CDR3, as DNA: TGTGCCAGCACCCCTCGGAACACTGAAGCTTTCTTT. Amino acid sequence: CASTPRNTEAFF.

The chain links TRBV27 to TRBJ2-1; TRBD2 agrees at 8 bases. This CDR3 contains 15 residues. Germline CDR1 reads MNHEY; CDR2 reads SMNVEV (reference sequence). V trimming: 5 bases; J trimming: 4 bases; junction bases outside the gene matches: 7. The CDR3 spells CASSPSGGLYNEQFF. The CDR3 DNA reads TGTGCCAGCAGTCCCAGCGGGGGCCTTTACAATGAGCAGTTCTTC.

This chain uses TRBV6-1 with TRBJ1-4, with 7 bases fitting TRBD1. V shed 4 bases and J 7 bases; nucleotides not matched to a gene: 9. The CDR3 is 15 amino acids. CDR1 MNHNS and CDR2 SASEGT come from the germline V gene. The CDR3 DNA reads as TGTGCCAGCAGTGGGCAGACAGGGAAGGGTGAAAAACTGTTTTTT. Translated: CASSGQTGKGEKLFF.

V is TRBV27 and J is TRBJ1-2, with a tentative D call TRBD1 (6 bases). This CDR3 region has 13 residues. The germline V gene encodes CDR1 MNHEY and CDR2 SMNVEV (reference sequence). With 2 bases removed from V and 5 bases from J, the gap between germline ends came to 9 bases. The CDR3: CASSLATGYGYTF. The CDR3 nucleotides are TGTGCCAGCAGTTTAGCGACAGGATATGGCTACACCTTC.

The chain uses TRBV27 and TRBJ2-7; TRBD2 matches at 7 bases. The CDR3 loop spans 20 amino acids. The ends lost 5 bases at V and 4 bases at J; junction bases unmatched: 26. CDR1 and CDR2 (germline): MNHEY, SMNVEV (reference sequence). The CDR3 is CASSLLPGAGTTPPHYEQYF. The CDR3 DNA follows: TGTGCCAGCAGTCTCCTCCCCGGAGCGGGGACTACCCCTCCCCATTACGAGCAGTACTTC.

The chain carries TRBV20-1 and TRBJ1-2, with 7 bases that match TRBD1. Germline V CDR1 and CDR2: DFQATT, SNEGSKA (reference sequence). J was trimmed by 7 bases and V by 6 bases; bases with no gene match: 5. There are 11 residues in the CDR3. This chain's CDR3 is CSADRDGGYTF. CDR3 bases: TGCAGTGCCGACAGGGACGGTGGCTACACCTTC.

This chain connects TRBV19 to TRBJ2-1; TRBD1 agrees at 7 bases. Germline CDR1 LNHDA, CDR2 SQIVND (reference sequence). The CDR3 length is 15 residues. V lost 4 bases to trimming and J lost 8 bases; unmatched junction nucleotides: 11. The CDR3 sequence: CASSTQNRQGYEQFF. The CDR3, as DNA: TGTGCCAGTAGTACCCAAAATAGACAGGGCTATGAGCAGTTCTTC. Full variable domain (outside the CDR3, taken from reference TRBV19 and TRBJ2-1): DGGITQSPKYLFRKEGQNVTLSCEQNLNHDAMYWYRQDPGQGLRLIYYSQIVNDFQKGDIAEGYSVSREKKESFPLTVTSAQKNPTAFYLCASSTQNRQGYEQFFGPGTRLTVL.

This clone was recorded once. The chain employs TRBV28 and TRBJ1-5, with TRBD1 matching 7 bases. V gave up 6 bases and J gave up 5 bases; unmatched junction bases: 13. Per the germline V gene, CDR1 is MDHEN and CDR2 is SYDVKM. The CDR3 covers 16 residues. The CDR3 protein is CASRSETGFAYQPQHF. The CDR3 nucleotides are TGTGCCAGCAGGTCCGAGACAGGGTTTGCCTATCAGCCCCAGCATTTT.